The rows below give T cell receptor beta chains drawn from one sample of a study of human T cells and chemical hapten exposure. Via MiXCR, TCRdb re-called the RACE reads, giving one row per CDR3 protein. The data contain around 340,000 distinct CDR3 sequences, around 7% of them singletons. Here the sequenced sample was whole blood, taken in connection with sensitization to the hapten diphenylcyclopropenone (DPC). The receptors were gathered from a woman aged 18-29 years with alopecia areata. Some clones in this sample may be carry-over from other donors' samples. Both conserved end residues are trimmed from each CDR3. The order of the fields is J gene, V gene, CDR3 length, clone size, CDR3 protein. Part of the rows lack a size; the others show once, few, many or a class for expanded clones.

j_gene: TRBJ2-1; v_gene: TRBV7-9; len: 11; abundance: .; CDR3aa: ASSLAGHNEQF
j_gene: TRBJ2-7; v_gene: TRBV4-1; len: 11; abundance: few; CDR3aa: ASSRQTVYEQY
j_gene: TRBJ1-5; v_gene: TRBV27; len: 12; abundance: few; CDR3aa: ASSYRGGNQPQH
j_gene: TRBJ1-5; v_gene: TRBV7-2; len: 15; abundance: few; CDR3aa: ASSLVGTGDDNQPQH
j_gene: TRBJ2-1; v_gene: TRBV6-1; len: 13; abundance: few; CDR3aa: ASTMTPTDYNEQF
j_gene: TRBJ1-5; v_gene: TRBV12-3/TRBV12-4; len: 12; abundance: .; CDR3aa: ASRLGGNDQPQH
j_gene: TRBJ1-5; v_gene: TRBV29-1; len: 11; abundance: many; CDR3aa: SVRGDGNQPQH
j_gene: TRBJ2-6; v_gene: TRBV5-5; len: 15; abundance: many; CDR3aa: ASSLSATNSGANVLT
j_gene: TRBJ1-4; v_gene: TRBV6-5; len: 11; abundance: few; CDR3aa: ASSPGFQGKLF
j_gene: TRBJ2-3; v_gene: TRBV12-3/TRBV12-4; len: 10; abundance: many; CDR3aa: ASSPRGDTQY
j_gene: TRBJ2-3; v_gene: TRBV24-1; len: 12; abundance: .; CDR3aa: ATSDTTSTDTQY
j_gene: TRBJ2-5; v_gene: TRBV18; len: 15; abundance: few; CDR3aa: ASSAYSGTGVQETQY
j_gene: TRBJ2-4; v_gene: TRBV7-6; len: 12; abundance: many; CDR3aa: ASSLRSAGDIQY
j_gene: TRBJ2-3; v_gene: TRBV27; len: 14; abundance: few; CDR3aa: ASSLSGGTSTDTQY
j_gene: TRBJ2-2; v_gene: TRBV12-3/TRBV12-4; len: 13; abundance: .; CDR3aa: ASRGLTDNTGELF
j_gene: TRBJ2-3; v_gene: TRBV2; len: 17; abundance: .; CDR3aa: ASSDDALVGGGSTDTQY
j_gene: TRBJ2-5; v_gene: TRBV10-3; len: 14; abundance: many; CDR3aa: AIRPDRGRGQETQY
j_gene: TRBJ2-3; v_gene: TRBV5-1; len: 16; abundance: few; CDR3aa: ASSLPGLAARTADTQY
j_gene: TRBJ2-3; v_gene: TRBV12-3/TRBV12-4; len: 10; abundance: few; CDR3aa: ASSYSRYTQY
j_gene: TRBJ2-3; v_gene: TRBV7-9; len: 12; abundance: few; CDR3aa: ASSFEGSTDTQY
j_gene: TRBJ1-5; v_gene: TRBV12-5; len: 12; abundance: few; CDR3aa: ASRTGDGNQPQH
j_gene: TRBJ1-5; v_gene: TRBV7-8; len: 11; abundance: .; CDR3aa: ASSLAFNQPQH
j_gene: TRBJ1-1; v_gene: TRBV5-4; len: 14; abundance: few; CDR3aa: ASSLVLGRTNTEAF
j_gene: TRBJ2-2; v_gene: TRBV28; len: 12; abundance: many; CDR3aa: ASSLLSGTGGLF
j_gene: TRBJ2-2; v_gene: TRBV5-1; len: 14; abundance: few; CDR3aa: ASSPVPGGRTGELF
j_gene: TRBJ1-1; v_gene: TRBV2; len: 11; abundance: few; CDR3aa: ASSFGRNTEAF
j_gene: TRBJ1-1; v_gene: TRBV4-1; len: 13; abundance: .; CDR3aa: ASSLTTEGNTEAF
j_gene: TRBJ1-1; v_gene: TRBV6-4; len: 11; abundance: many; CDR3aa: ASGQTANTEAF
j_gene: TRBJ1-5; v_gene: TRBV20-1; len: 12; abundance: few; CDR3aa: SAERDRLNQPQH
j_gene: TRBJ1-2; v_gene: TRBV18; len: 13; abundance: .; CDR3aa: ASSPPATANYGYT
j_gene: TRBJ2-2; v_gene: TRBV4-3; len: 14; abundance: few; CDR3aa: ASSRQGRENTGELF
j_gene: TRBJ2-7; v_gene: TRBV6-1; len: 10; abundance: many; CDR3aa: ASSGQGHEQY
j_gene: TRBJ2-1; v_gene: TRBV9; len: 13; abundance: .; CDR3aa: ASSVNGSPYNEQF
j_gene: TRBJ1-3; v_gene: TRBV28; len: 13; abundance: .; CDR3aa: ASSFSAGSGNTIY
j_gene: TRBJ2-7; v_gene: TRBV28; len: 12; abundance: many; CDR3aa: ASSPRPSAHEQY
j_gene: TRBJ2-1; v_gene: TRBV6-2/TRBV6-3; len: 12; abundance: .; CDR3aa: ASRLVLSYNEQF
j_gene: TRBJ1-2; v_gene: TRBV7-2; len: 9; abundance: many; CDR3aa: ASSSPYGYT
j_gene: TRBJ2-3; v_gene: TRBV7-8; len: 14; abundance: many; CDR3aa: ASSPFVGLALHTQY
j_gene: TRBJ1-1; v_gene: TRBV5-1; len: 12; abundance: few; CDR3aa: ASSRGQGSTEAF
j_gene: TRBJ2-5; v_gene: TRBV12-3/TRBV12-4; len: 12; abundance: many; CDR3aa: ASTQGTGVETQY
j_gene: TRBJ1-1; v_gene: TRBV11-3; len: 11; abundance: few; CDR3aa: ASSLDTGTEAF
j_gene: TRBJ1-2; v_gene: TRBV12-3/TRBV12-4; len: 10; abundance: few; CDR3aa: ASSARYYGYT
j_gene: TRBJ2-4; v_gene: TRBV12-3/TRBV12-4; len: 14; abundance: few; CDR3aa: ASWLAGDLAKNIQY
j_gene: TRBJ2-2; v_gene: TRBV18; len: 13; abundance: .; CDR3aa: ASSPDITNTGELF
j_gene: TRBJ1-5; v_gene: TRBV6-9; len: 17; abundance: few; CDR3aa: ASSYAADSILLSNQPQH
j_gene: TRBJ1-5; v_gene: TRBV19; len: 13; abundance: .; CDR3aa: ATRPQGQGNQPQH
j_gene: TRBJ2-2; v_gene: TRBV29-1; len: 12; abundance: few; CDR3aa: SVRQDGDTGELF
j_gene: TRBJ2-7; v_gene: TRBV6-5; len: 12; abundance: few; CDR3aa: ASSRSGSSYEQY
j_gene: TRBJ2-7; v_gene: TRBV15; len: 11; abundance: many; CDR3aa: ATSRDRSREQY